Listed below are T cell receptor beta chains from one sample, sequenced in a study of T cell responses to AZD1222 COVID-19 vaccine. Sequencing was performed with immunoSEQ multiplex PCR; in TCRdb, only in-frame clones are kept and a portion is missing. Of 180,000 or so clones in the sample, approximately 91% were seen once. The sample was peripheral blood, taken 28 days after the second AZD1222 dose. These receptors came from an adult who received the AZD1222 COVID-19 vaccine. Each CDR3 is given with its conserved first and last residue. A D gene is named only where the DNA matches it firmly. Clone size, where shown, is once, few, many, or a class for clones that have expanded.

D	size	V	J	CDR3	DNA
NA	NA	TRBV5-8	TRBJ1-5	CASSLEIAVGTLTSQHF	TGTGCCAGCAGCTTGGAGATCGCAGTCGGGACCCTCACTTCCCAGCATTTT
NA	NA	TRBV19	TRBJ1-2	CASSINLNYGYTF	TGTGCCAGTAGTATAAACCTTAACTATGGCTACACCTTC
NA	NA	TRBV7-8	TRBJ2-1	CASTRNNEQFF	TGTGCCAGCACCCGCAACAATGAGCAGTTCTTC
TRBD2	NA	TRBV7-8	TRBJ2-1	CASSPPGGPAYNEQFF	TGTGCCAGCTCACCCCCGGGAGGGCCGGCCTACAATGAGCAGTTCTTC
TRBD1	NA	TRBV18	TRBJ1-5	CASSPRTGAEQPQHF	TGTGCCAGCTCACCACGGACAGGAGCGGAGCAGCCCCAGCATTTT
NA	NA	TRBV19	TRBJ1-6	CASRVDSANSPLHF	TGTGCCAGTAGGGTCGACAGCGCTAATTCACCCCTCCACTTT
NA	NA	TRBV5-4	TRBJ2-1	CASSLEDNEQFF	TGTGCCAGCAGCTTGGAAGACAATGAGCAGTTCTTC
NA	NA	TRBV12-5	TRBJ1-5	CASAFASNQPQHF	TGTGCTAGTGCATTCGCTAGCAATCAGCCCCAGCATTTT
TRBD1	NA	TRBV12-5	TRBJ1-5	CASGLARDRVSPDHQPQHF	TGTGCTAGTGGTTTGGCCCGGGACAGGGTGAGCCCGGACCATCAGCCCCAGCATTTT
NA	NA	TRBV19	TRBJ1-5	CASKTGFQPQHF	TGTGCCAGTAAAACAGGTTTTCAGCCCCAGCATTTT
TRBD1	NA	TRBV12-3/TRBV12-4	TRBJ1-4	CASNTGGHEKLFF	TGTGCCAGCAATACAGGGGGCCATGAAAAACTGTTTTTT
NA	NA	TRBV6-5	TRBJ1-2	CASSYSSGRGYTF	TGTGCCAGCAGTTACTCATCGGGGAGGGGCTACACCTTC
NA	once	TRBV4-1	TRBJ1-2	CASSQAPQGNGYTF	TGCGCCAGCAGCCAAGCCCCCCAAGGAAATGGCTACACCTTC
NA	NA	TRBV13	TRBJ1-2	CASSLKGTNYGYTF	TGTGCCAGCAGCTTAAAGGGGACTAACTATGGCTACACCTTC
NA	NA	TRBV7-8	TRBJ2-7	CASSLGGDSYEQYF	TGTGCCAGCAGCTTAGGCGGAGACTCCTACGAGCAGTACTTC